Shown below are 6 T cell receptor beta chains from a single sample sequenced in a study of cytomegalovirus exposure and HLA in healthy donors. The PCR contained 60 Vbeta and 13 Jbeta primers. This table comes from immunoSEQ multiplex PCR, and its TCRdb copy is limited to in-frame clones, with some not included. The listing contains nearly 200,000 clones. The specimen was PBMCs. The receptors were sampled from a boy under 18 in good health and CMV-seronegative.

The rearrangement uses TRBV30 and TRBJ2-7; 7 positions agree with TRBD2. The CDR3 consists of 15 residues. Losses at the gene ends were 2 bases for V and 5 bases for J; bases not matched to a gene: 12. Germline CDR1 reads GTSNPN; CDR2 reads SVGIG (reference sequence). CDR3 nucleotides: TGTGCCTGGAGTCCCCCGGGAGGAAATCGGAACGAGCAGTACTTC. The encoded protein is CAWSPPGGNRNEQYF.

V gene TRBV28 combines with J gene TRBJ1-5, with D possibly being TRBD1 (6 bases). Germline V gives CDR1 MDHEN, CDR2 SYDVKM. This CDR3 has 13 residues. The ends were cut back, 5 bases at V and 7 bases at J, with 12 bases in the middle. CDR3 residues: CASSQQGGQPQHF. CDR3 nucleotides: TGTGCCAGCAGTCAACAGGGTGGCCAGCCCCAGCATTTT.

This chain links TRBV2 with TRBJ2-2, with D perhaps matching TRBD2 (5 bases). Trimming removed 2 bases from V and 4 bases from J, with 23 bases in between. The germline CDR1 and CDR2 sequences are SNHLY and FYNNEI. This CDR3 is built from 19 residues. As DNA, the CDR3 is TGTGCCAGCAGTGAATCCCGCCTACACAGCGGTTTCGGCACCGGGGAGCTGTTTTTT. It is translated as CASSESRLHSGFGTGELFF.

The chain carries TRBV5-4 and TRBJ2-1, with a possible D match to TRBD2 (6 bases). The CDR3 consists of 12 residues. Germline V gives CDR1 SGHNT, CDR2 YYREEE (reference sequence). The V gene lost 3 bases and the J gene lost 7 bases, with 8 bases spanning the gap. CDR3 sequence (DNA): TGTGCCAGCAGCTACGGGGGAAATGAGCAGTTCTTC. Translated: CASSYGGNEQFF.

The CDR3 nucleotides are TGTGCCAGCAGCAGCCCACTTAAGCTTTCTAATTCACCCCTCCACTTT. It yields the protein CASSSPLKLSNSPLHF. This sequence joins TRBV21-1 and TRBJ1-6. TRBV21-1 is recorded as a pseudogene. There are 16 residues in the CDR3.

CDR3 in amino acids: CASSLITGLDTEAFF. CDR3 DNA sequence: TGTGCCAGCAGTTTAATAACAGGGCTGGACACTGAAGCTTTCTTT. The rearrangement uses TRBV27 and TRBJ1-1; D is possibly TRBD1 (6 bases). CDR3 length equals 15 residues. Germline-derived CDR1 and CDR2 are MNHEY and SMNVEV (reference sequence). Trimming pared 2 bases from V and 3 bases from J, leaving 13 bases between.